The clone carrying this T cell receptor (beta chain) was recorded at least ten times. The target antigen is unknown. No progression to ophthalmopathy during 18 months of follow-up defined stable disease. In germline, CDR1 is LGHNT, CDR2 FRNRAP. The CDR3 has 16 amino acids. The V segment lost 0 bases and the J segment 9 bases; nucleotides outside the gene matches: 13. These data belong to a study of T cells in Graves' hyperthyroidism and ophthalmopathy. Study background: Peripheral blood was obtained at initial diagnosis, preceding any treatment. Study results and limitations: Most thyroid-expanded clonotypes above 0.001 were also found in blood.

Amplification yielded TCR beta CDR3 regions, with RNA transcripts as the source. The primer set for the first-round RT-PCR of the TCR CDR3 was HTBI. Via MiXCR, TCRdb re-called the multiplex PCR reads, giving one row per CDR3 protein. The table has more than 300,000 distinct CDR3 sequences, about 15% seen once. The chain carries TRBV12-5 and TRBJ2-7; 8 bases align to TRBD1. This TCR was recovered from a woman aged 60-75 years with Graves' hyperthyroidism. Material for sequencing was blood. The CDR3 here is CASGLVHGQGRFRQYF. CDR3 coding DNA: TGTGCTAGTGGTTTGGTACATGGACAGGGAAGGTTTCGGCAGTACTTC.